These 27 T cell receptor beta chains were all obtained from the same sample, sequenced in a study of blood T cells in healthy people across ages (dated by TCRdb to the mid-2010s). Libraries came from 5' RACE. The instrument given in TCRdb is Illumina HiSeq 2500. A second PCR of 7 to 11 cycles was performed with a sample-barcoded 5' primer and a J-beta primer mix. TCRdb trimmed public reads at Q25 via fastp, called clones via MiXCR and kept in-frame beta chains. Rows are combined by CDR3 protein, so each entry shows the most common genes and DNA. This sample holds hundreds of thousands of distinct CDR3 sequences; 58% were observed only once. Approximately 23% of the sample is taken by the ten largest. Sequencing was performed on blood. The source is a man in his thirties or forties in good health.

V usage is TRBV2 and J usage is TRBJ2-5; no clear D. V gave up 10 bases and J gave up 5 bases, with 14 bases separating them. There are 12 residues in the CDR3. Germline CDR1 and CDR2: SNHLY and FYNNEI. The CDR3 here is CATRSNLETQYF. The CDR3 coding sequence is TGTGCCACCAGGTCGAACTTGGAGACCCAGTACTTC.

The chain has TRBV7-2 and TRBJ2-1; TRBD2 is a possible D gene (7 bases). The germline V gene encodes CDR1 SGHTA and CDR2 FQGNSA. Trimming took 5 bases from V and 4 from J, leaving 18 bases between them. There are 16 residues in the CDR3. The CDR3 bases are TGTGCCAGCAGCCCTCGGGCGGGGGCCTTATACAATGAGCAGTTCTTC. Its translation: CASSPRAGALYNEQFF. The full variable domain, its missing parts supplied by reference TRBV7-2 and TRBJ2-1, is GAGVSQSPSNKVTEKGKDVELRCDPISGHTALYWYRQSLGQGLEFLIYFQGNSAPDKSGLPSDRFSAERTGGSVSTLTIQRTQQEDSAVYLCASSPRAGALYNEQFFGPGTRLTVL.

This sequence joins TRBV2 and TRBJ2-4, with TRBD2 matching 7 bases. Germline CDR1 reads SNHLY; CDR2 reads FYNNEI. CDR3 length: 17 residues. The junction had 13 bases not matched to a gene; V was cut back by 8 bases and J by 0 bases. CDR3 region: CASHDFSGFLAKNIQYF. CDR3 sequence (DNA): TGTGCCAGCCATGATTTTAGCGGGTTTCTAGCCAAAAACATTCAGTACTTC.

The chain combines TRBV5-1 with TRBJ2-5, with unresolved D. This CDR3 has 11 amino acids. CDR1 and CDR2 (germline): SGHRS, YFSETQ. Trimming took 5 bases from V and 5 from J, leaving 7 bases between them. The CDR3 bases are TGCGCCAGCAGGGCCCAGGAGACCCAGTACTTC. It yields the protein CASRAQETQYF.

This chain uses TRBV27 with TRBJ2-1; 9 nucleotides agree with TRBD1. V dropped 3 bases and J dropped 8; count of bases not matched to a gene: 14. The CDR3 spans 17 residues. CDR1 and CDR2 (germline): MNHEY, SMNVEV (reference sequence). The CDR3 DNA sequence: TGTGCCAGCAGTTTGCGGAGCGACAGGGGGATATATGATGAGCAGTTCTTC. It yields the protein CASSLRSDRGIYDEQFF.

This clonotype was seen just once. At one end, the junction sequence differs from germline, possibly due to a read error. The chain uses TRBV12-3 or TRBV12-4 and TRBJ2-6; 8 bases agree with TRBD2. This CDR3 region has 20 residues. For the CDR3, the DNA is TGTGCCGGCAGCGGGGGAGGATTCTCTTCCCGCCCCTCTGGGGCCAACGTCCTGACTTTC. Protein product: CAGSGGGFSSRPSGANVLTF.

This clonotype has only a few counts. The rearrangement links TRBV12-3 or TRBV12-4 to TRBJ2-3; TRBD1 matches at 10 bases. This CDR3 region has 15 residues. V lost 5 bases and J lost 3; bases outside the gene matches: 5. The CDR3 protein is CASSRDRGRTDTQYF. The CDR3 DNA sequence: TGTGCCAGCAGTCGAGACAGGGGGCGGACAGATACGCAGTATTTT.

The rearrangement uses TRBV12-3 or TRBV12-4 and TRBJ1-2, with 11 bases identical to TRBD1. V lost 1 base and J lost 4; bases outside the gene matches: 2. This CDR3 has 15 amino acids. The DNA of the CDR3 is TGTGCCAGCAGTTTAGAGGACAGGGGGCCCTATGGCTACACCTTC. This codes for CASSLEDRGPYGYTF.

This chain joins TRBV6-1 and TRBJ2-4; unclear D gene. The assigned J gene may be wrong: the sequence end matches TRBJ2-7 better. This CDR3 spans 13 amino acids. The germline CDR1 and CDR2 sequences are MNHNS and SASEGT. CDR3 amino acids: CASSKWTAYEQYF. The CDR3 nucleotides read TGTGCCAGCAGTAAATGGACGGCATACGAGCAGTACTTC.

The gene calls are TRBV6-4 and TRBJ2-5; TRBD1 matches 7 bases. This CDR3 has 14 residues. The ends lost 3 bases at V and 11 bases at J; junction bases unmatched: 12. Per germline, CDR1 MRHNA and CDR2 SNTAGT. CDR3 DNA: TGTGCCAGCAGTGAAGACAGGGCAAACAATGAGCAGTACTTC. It specifies CASSEDRANNEQYF.

The chain carries TRBV29-1 and TRBJ2-4; D is possibly TRBD2 (6 bases). The end of the DNA fits TRBJ2-7 better, so the J call may be wrong. Germline lookup yields CDR1 SQVTM and CDR2 ANQGSEA. This CDR3 is built from 12 residues. In DNA form, the CDR3 reads TGCAGCGTTGAGCTGCGGGGAACCGAGCAGTACTTC. This sequence encodes CSVELRGTEQYF.

This clonotype was counted a few times. This chain joins TRBV7-9 and TRBJ2-1, with D unclear. Germline V gene sequence: CDR1 SEHNR, CDR2 FQNEAQ (reference sequence). V shed 5 bases and J shed 14 bases, with 16 bases lying between them. This CDR3 contains 12 residues. The CDR3 sequence is CASSPGPPKEFF. The CDR3 nucleotides read TGTGCCAGCAGCCCCGGGCCTCCCAAGGAGTTCTTC.

The rearrangement joins TRBV6-1 to TRBJ2-5; D might be TRBD1 or TRBD2, each matching 6 bases. CDR3 length: 18 residues. Trimming took 5 bases from V and 2 from J, leaving 24 bases between them. Germline CDR1 MNHNS, CDR2 SASEGT. This CDR3 reads CASSRGRGTPRQQETQYF. CDR3 DNA: TGTGCCAGCAGTAGGGGACGGGGGACACCAAGACAACAAGAGACCCAGTACTTC.

This chain joins TRBV3-1 and TRBJ2-3; no reliable D call. The CDR3 totals 14 residues. Trimming stripped 0 bases from V and 8 bases from J, with 12 bases between. The germline gives CDR1 LGHDT, CDR2 YNNKEL (reference sequence). The CDR3 here is CASSQDNSHGTQYF. The CDR3 DNA is TGTGCCAGCAGCCAAGATAATAGTCATGGTACGCAGTATTTT.

This clonotype came up once. The germline gene is not matched at one end of the junction; a read error may be the cause. This chain joins TRBV7-2 and TRBJ2-3, with D maybe TRBD2 (6 bases). This CDR3 comprises 16 residues. Germline V CDR1 and CDR2: SGHTA, FQGNSA. DNA of the CDR3: TGCGCCAGTACTCCCGGTAGCGGATATAGCACAGATACGCAGTATTTT. It is translated as CASTPGSGYSTDTQYF.

The genes are TRBV6-1 and TRBJ2-4; D unclear. Near its end, the DNA agrees better with TRBJ2-7, so the J call may be wrong. Germline loops: CDR1 MNHNS, CDR2 SASEGT. The length of the CDR3 is 15 residues. CDR3 protein: CASSDHALGRYEQYF. CDR3 DNA sequence: TGTGCCAGCAGTGACCACGCCCTGGGAAGGTACGAGCAGTACTTC.

With regard to this clonotype: A junction boundary mismatches the germline segment, possibly from a read error. The J gene is TRBJ2-5, the V gene TRBV30; TRBD1 aligns across 7 bases. The germline V gene encodes CDR1 GTSNPN and CDR2 SVGIG (reference sequence). This CDR3 is 15 amino acids long. CDR3: CACASGQGDQGTQYF. CDR3 DNA: TGTGCCTGCGCTTCAGGGCAGGGGGACCAAGGGACCCAGTACTTC.

This clonotype came up a few times. The V and J genes are TRBV12-3 or TRBV12-4 and TRBJ2-5; D call uncertain. The J call may be wrong; the DNA end is better matched by TRBJ2-7. The CDR3 spans 14 residues. The CDR3 loop reads CASSTEPSGHEQYF. The DNA of the CDR3 is TGTGCCAGCAGCACAGAACCCTCCGGGCACGAGCAGTACTTC.

The chain links TRBV7-9 to TRBJ2-1; the D gene could be TRBD1 or TRBD2 (5 bases each). TRBJ2-7 matches the DNA end more closely, so the J call is doubtful. Per the germline V gene, CDR1 is SEHNR and CDR2 is FQNEAQ (reference sequence). The CDR3 is made up of 15 amino acids. The CDR3 protein is CASSPRRGLGDEQYF. CDR3 DNA sequence: TGTGCCAGCAGCCCAAGACGCGGTTTGGGGGATGAGCAGTACTTC.

This chain connects TRBV3-1 to TRBJ1-4; the D is unclear. The length of the CDR3 is 12 residues. Trimming stripped 1 base from V and 13 bases from J, with 10 bases between. Germline V gene lookup returns CDR1 LGHDT and CDR2 YNNKEL (reference sequence). CDR3 in amino acids: CASSQGVGGLFF. In DNA form, the CDR3 reads TGTGCCAGCAGCCAAGGTGTCGGAGGACTGTTTTTT.

This clonotype occurred a few times. The V gene is TRBV4-1, the J gene TRBJ2-5; tentative D call: TRBD2 (6 bases). V lost 4 bases and J lost 2, with 14 bases in between. The CDR3 has 15 amino acids. From germline, CDR1 is MGHRA and CDR2 YSYEKL. CDR3 bases: TGCGCCAGCAGCCCACATGGGGAGGCACAAGAGACCCAGTACTTC. Amino acids: CASSPHGEAQETQYF.

The chain is built from TRBV19 and TRBJ2-5; TRBD2 might be the D (6 bases). The germline CDR1 and CDR2 sequences are LNHDA and SQIVND (reference sequence). V shed 3 bases and J shed 5 bases, with 13 bases lying between them. There are 14 residues in the CDR3. For the CDR3, the DNA is TGTGCCAGTAGTATGTCCGGGACTGCGGAGACCCAGTACTTC. Translating gives CASSMSGTAETQYF.

This clonotype was seen a handful of times. The chain recombines TRBV29-1 with TRBJ2-3; 7 nucleotides line up with TRBD1. Germline V lookup: CDR1 SQVTM, CDR2 ANQGSEA. V shed 0 bases and J 5 bases; nucleotides not matched to a gene: 5. This CDR3 is 14 amino acids long. Written as DNA, the CDR3 is TGCAGCGTTGAAGATCGGGCAGGGGGAGATACGCAGTATTTT. This codes for CSVEDRAGGDTQYF.

The chain recombines TRBV7-2 with TRBJ2-7; D is undetermined. The ends were cut back, 3 bases at V and 7 bases at J, with 13 bases in the middle. The germline V gene has CDR1 SGHTA and CDR2 FQGNSA. The CDR3 totals 13 residues. The CDR3 DNA follows: TGTGCCAGCAGCTTTTATAGGTCTAGTGAGCAGTACTTC. Protein sequence: CASSFYRSSEQYF.

This chain connects TRBV9 to TRBJ1-2; possible D gene TRBD1, 5 bases. The CDR3 totals 13 residues. V lost 3 bases to trimming and J lost 8 bases, with 14 bases between them. The germline gives CDR1 SGDLS, CDR2 YYNGEE. CDR3 residues: CASSGGDGRGYTF. The CDR3 DNA is TGTGCCAGCAGCGGAGGGGACGGGAGAGGCTACACCTTC.

In its sample, this clonotype was seen many times. The chain employs TRBV7-9 and TRBJ2-5; TRBD2 agrees at 14 bases. Germline V gene lookup returns CDR1 SEHNR and CDR2 FQNEAQ (reference sequence). The CDR3 is 15 residues long. V gave up 4 bases and J gave up 4 bases; unmatched junction bases: 2. CDR3 loop: CASSSGLAGAETQYF. The DNA for the CDR3 is TGTGCCAGCAGCTCGGGACTAGCGGGAGCAGAGACCCAGTACTTC.

The rearrangement links TRBV3-1 to TRBJ2-3; TRBD1 is a possible D gene (6 bases). CDR3 length: 16 amino acids. CDR1 and CDR2 from the germline V gene are LGHDT and YNNKEL (reference sequence). Between the trimmed V and J ends, which lost 2 bases and 4 bases, there was a span of 16 bases. CDR3 bases: TGTGCCAGCAGCCAATCGAAATCCTCAGGGGCAGATACGCAGTATTTT. Translated, it gives CASSQSKSSGADTQYF.